The 5 T cell receptor beta chains given below trace back to one sample, sequenced in a study of control samples from healthy donors and cancer patients. Repertoires were generated with immunoSEQ multiplex PCR, while TCRdb's copy carries only in-frame clones and drops some. The data contain some 110,000 clones, over 90% of them singletons. The sequenced sample consisted of blood. The origin of the receptors is a man aged 25-45 years in good health.

This rearrangement joins TRBV25-1 to TRBJ1-3, with a possible D match to TRBD1 (6 bases). Trimming removed 4 bases at V and 1 base at J, with 14 bases between. The CDR3 spans 16 residues. CDR1 and CDR2 (germline): MGHDK, SYGVNS. The DNA for the CDR3 is TGTGCCAGCAGTGCCCAAACAGGGAATTCTGGAAACACCATATATTTT. Translation: CASSAQTGNSGNTIYF.

The chain carries TRBV28 and TRBJ1-2, with 7 bases that match TRBD1. CDR1 MDHEN and CDR2 SYDVKM come from the germline V gene. Trimming removed 2 bases from V and 4 bases from J; junction bases left unmatched: 13. The CDR3 sequence is 17 residues long. CDR3 loop: CASSLGWTGAGAYGYTF. The CDR3 nucleotides read TGTGCCAGCAGTTTAGGTTGGACAGGTGCAGGGGCCTATGGCTACACCTTC.

The chain combines TRBV6-4 with TRBJ1-2; D unclear. Per the germline V gene, CDR1 is MRHNA and CDR2 is SNTAGT. V dropped 2 bases and J dropped 8 bases, with 9 bases sitting between them. The CDR3 is made up of 12 amino acids. This chain's CDR3 is CASSDNLSGYTF. CDR3 nucleotides: TGTGCCAGCAGTGACAACTTAAGCGGCTACACCTTC.

V and J are TRBV28 and TRBJ2-3; D is undetermined. Trimming pared 5 bases from V and 3 bases from J, leaving 9 bases between. CDR1 and CDR2 from the germline V gene are MDHEN and SYDVKM. The CDR3 covers 13 residues. The CDR3 loop reads CASSAVGTDTQYF. The DNA for the CDR3 is TGTGCCAGCAGTGCAGTGGGGACAGATACGCAGTATTTT. Supplemented by reference TRBV28 and TRBJ2-3, the full variable domain reads DVKVTQSSRYLVKRTGEKVFLECVQDMDHENMFWYRQDPGLGLRLIYFSYDVKMKEKGDIPEGYSVSREKKERFSLILESASTNQTSMYLCASSAVGTDTQYFGPGTRLTVL.

The chain links TRBV7-9 to TRBJ1-4; the D is unclear. CDR1 is SEHNR, CDR2 FQNEAQ, per germline (reference sequence). This CDR3 has 15 residues. V lost 5 bases to trimming and J lost 0 bases, with 10 bases between them. The CDR3 DNA is TGTGCCAGCAGCGCTGAGGTTGCAACTAATGAAAAACTGTTTTTT. The encoded protein is CASSAEVATNEKLFF.